This is a list of T cell receptor beta chains from one sample in a study of identifying expanded T cells in peripheral blood. The table came from immunoSEQ multiplex PCR; TCRdb's copy has only in-frame clones and leaves some out. The data show 55,000 to 75,000 clones, approximately 89% seen once. Sequences were obtained from blood. These receptors originate from a person aged 18-69 years in good health. Both conserved end residues are part of each CDR3. D genes are given only for firm matches. The size of a clone is reported for some rows only, either as once, few or many, or as a class for expanded clones.

d_call clone_size j_call v_call cdr3_aa cdr3_nt
. few TRBJ1-5 TRBV6-1 CASSEEGTNQPQHF TGTGCCAGCAGTGAAGAAGGGACCAATCAGCCCCAGCATTTT
. . TRBJ2-1 TRBV5-1 CASNGAGAYNEQFF TGCGCCAGCAACGGGGCAGGGGCCTACAATGAGCAGTTCTTC
. once TRBJ2-7 TRBV15 CATSRGWSYEQYF TGTGCCACCAGCAGAGGATGGAGCTACGAGCAGTACTTC
TRBD2 . TRBJ2-1 TRBV28 CASSPQLAGAYNEQFF TGTGCCAGCAGCCCCCAACTAGCGGGGGCCTACAATGAGCAGTTCTTC
. . TRBJ2-1 TRBV29-1 CSVEEIEQFF TGCAGCGTTGAAGAAATAGAGCAGTTCTTC
. . TRBJ2-4 TRBV9 CASSPYPQGNIQYF TGTGCCAGCAGCCCCTACCCCCAGGGAAACATTCAGTACTTC
. . TRBJ1-2 TRBV6-5 CASSYGGSYGYTF TGTGCCAGCAGTTACGGGGGCTCCTATGGCTACACCTTC
. . TRBJ2-1 TRBV5-1 CASSLPSTVYNEQFF TGCGCCAGCAGCTTGCCCTCGACAGTTTACAATGAGCAGTTCTTC
TRBD1 . TRBJ2-7 TRBV6-1 CASSLQGISHEQYF TGTGCCAGCAGTTTACAGGGGATCTCCCACGAGCAGTACTTC
. . TRBJ1-4 TRBV15 CATSRDNAEKLFF TGTGCCACCAGCAGAGATAATGCTGAAAAACTGTTTTTT
TRBD2 . TRBJ2-1 TRBV4-3 CASSQEWVDGTSGSNEQFF TGCGCCAGCAGCCAAGAATGGGTGGATGGGACTAGCGGGAGTAATGAGCAGTTCTTC
TRBD2 few TRBJ2-3 TRBV11-2 CASSLGTSSSTDTQYF TGTGCCAGCAGCTTAGGGACTAGCTCTAGCACAGATACGCAGTATTTT
TRBD1 . TRBJ2-1 TRBV11-3 CASSSRDRDEQFF TGTGCCAGCAGCTCCCGGGACAGAGATGAGCAGTTCTTC
. . TRBJ1-2 TRBV7-8 CASSLVAPGLHSPANYGYTF TGTGCCAGCAGCTTAGTAGCCCCCGGACTTCATTCACCGGCCAACTATGGCTACACCTTC
TRBD1 . TRBJ2-7 TRBV6-1 CASSEDGTGTNEQYF TGTGCCAGCAGTGAAGATGGGACAGGGACCAACGAGCAGTACTTC
. few TRBJ2-4 TRBV5-1 CASSLDGGGGVQYF TGCGCCAGCAGCTTGGATGGAGGGGGCGGGGTTCAGTACTTC
. . TRBJ2-6 TRBV4-3 CASSQGDTGSGANVLTF TGCGCCAGCAGCCAAGGGGACACAGGCTCTGGGGCCAACGTCCTGACTTTC
. . TRBJ2-1 TRBV7-8 CASTHRDSSTYNEQFF TGTGCCAGCACCCATCGGGACTCAAGCACCTACAATGAGCAGTTCTTC
. . TRBJ2-7 TRBV29-1 CSVGGQRSLPQYF TGCAGCGTTGGAGGGCAGAGATCCCTCCCGCAGTACTTC
TRBD1 . TRBJ2-7 TRBV10-3 CAISDSNRGRYEQYF TGTGCCATCAGTGATTCAAACAGGGGTAGGTACGAGCAGTACTTC
. . TRBJ2-7 TRBV4-1 CASSQEGLLYEQYF TGCGCCAGCAGCCAAGAGGGGCTGCTCTACGAGCAGTACTTC
. . TRBJ1-2 TRBV2 CASSPSYGSYGYTF TGTGCCAGCAGCCCGTCCTATGGATCTTATGGCTACACCTTC
. . TRBJ1-5 TRBV28 CASTLPGNQPQHF TGTGCCAGCACGCTCCCGGGCAATCAGCCCCAGCATTTT
. . TRBJ2-5 TRBV9 CASSVGLEGETQYF TGTGCCAGCAGCGTAGGACTAGAAGGGGAGACCCAGTACTTC
TRBD2 . TRBJ2-1 TRBV7-2 CASSLLGLADYNEQFF TGTGCCAGCAGCTTGCTTGGACTAGCGGATTACAATGAGCAGTTCTTC
. . TRBJ2-3 TRBV6-4 CASSDGATDTQYF TGTGCCAGCAGTGACGGGGCTACAGATACGCAGTATTTT
. . TRBJ2-1 TRBV9 CASSVVTGFYNEQFF TGTGCCAGCAGCGTAGTTACGGGTTTTTACAATGAGCAGTTCTTC
. . TRBJ1-4 TRBV5-1 CASSLGQGKNEKLFF TGCGCCAGCAGCCTCGGCCAGGGGAAAAATGAAAAACTGTTTTTT
. . TRBJ2-1 TRBV27 CASSLKYNEQFF TGTGCCAGCAGTTTAAAGTACAATGAGCAGTTCTTC
. . TRBJ1-3 TRBV10-3 CASVGTGNTIYF TGTGCCTCCGTCGGGACCGGAAACACCATATATTTT